The text below deals with one T cell receptor (beta chain). Its antigen is not identified. The sample originates from a study of cytomegalovirus exposure and HLA in healthy donors. General study points: For most TCR beta V segments, an earlier analysis put the productive rate at about 87% or about 30% of the time. Trimming of TCR beta V- and J-genes showed a link, identified in a later analysis, to a missense DCLRE1C variant.

The primer mix had 60 Vbeta and 13 Jbeta primers. Method: immunoSEQ multiplex PCR; TCRdb's copy keeps in-frame clones and lacks some. The sample consists of about 180,000 clones, around 74% of them appearing once. The germline CDR1 and CDR2 sequences are LNHDA and SQIVND (reference sequence). V shed 3 bases and J shed 3 bases, with 11 bases lying between them. The CDR3 contains 14 residues. The clonotype originates from a male donor in good health and CMV-seronegative. The gene calls are TRBV19 and TRBJ1-1; TRBD1 might be the D (6 bases). Sequencing input: PBMCs. The CDR3 coding sequence is TGTGCCAGTAGTATCAGGGGCGAGTACACTGAAGCTTTCTTT. This gives the protein CASSIRGEYTEAFF.